Listed here are 27 T cell receptor beta chains from one sample, sequenced in a study of blood T cell repertoires in COVID-19. Clones were read by immunoSEQ multiplex PCR, and TCRdb kept only the in-frame ones, dropping some. In the table there are roughly 280,000 clones, just under 90% of which are singletons. Sequencing was done on a sample of PBMCs or T cells enriched from blood (not recorded which). These receptors came from a woman aged 55-70 years who had recovered from COVID-19.

The chain is built from TRBV19 and TRBJ1-5; 7 bases are shared with TRBD1. The J segment lost 7 bases and the V segment lost 3 bases, leaving 6 bases of the junction unmatched. CDR3 length: 14 residues. Germline-derived CDR1 and CDR2 are LNHDA and SQIVND (reference sequence). This CDR3 reads CASSMKGGWQPQHF. The CDR3 DNA reads as TGTGCCAGTAGTATGAAAGGGGGCTGGCAGCCCCAGCATTTT.

The chain joins TRBV28 to TRBJ2-7; D not certain. CDR3 length: 14 amino acids. Germline assignment: CDR1 MDHEN and CDR2 SYDVKM. Trimming pared 7 bases from V and 2 bases from J, leaving 15 bases between. The CDR3 DNA is TGTGCCAGCACTCTAGGCCCCTATGCCTACGAGCAGTACTTC. It specifies CASTLGPYAYEQYF.

V is TRBV11-1 and J is TRBJ2-7; D is undetermined. Trimming removed 5 bases from V and 12 bases from J, with 11 bases in between. The CDR3 length is 10 residues. Germline values: CDR1 SGHAT, CDR2 FQDESV (reference sequence). DNA of the CDR3: TGTGCCAGCAGCCCCTGTGGGCTGTACTTC. Protein: CASSPCGLYF.

The chain carries TRBV7-3 and TRBJ2-2; TRBD2 aligns across 7 bases. V trimming: 4 bases; J trimming: 6 bases; junction bases outside the gene matches: 11. CDR1 is SGHTA, CDR2 FQGTGA, per germline. The CDR3 is 16 amino acids. CDR3 region: CASSSSSGGRAGELFF. For the CDR3, the DNA is TGTGCCAGCAGCTCCTCTAGCGGTGGAAGGGCCGGGGAGCTGTTTTTT.

This clone has only one observation. DNA for the CDR3: TGTGCCAGCAGCTTAGGCGGCGGAATGTATAATTCACCCCTCCACTTT. It yields the protein CASSLGGGMYNSPLHF. The chain uses TRBV7-9 and TRBJ1-6; no definite D call. The CDR3 consists of 16 residues. V shed 1 base and J shed 4 bases, with 11 bases lying between them. Germline V gene sequence: CDR1 SEHNR, CDR2 FQNEAQ (reference sequence).

This clone was counted a single time. The rearrangement joins TRBV5-4 to TRBJ2-3; 9 nucleotides match TRBD1. The CDR3 length is 15 residues. The germline V gene encodes CDR1 SGHNT and CDR2 YYREEE (reference sequence). The J segment lost 3 bases and the V segment lost 1 base, leaving 3 bases of the junction unmatched. CDR3 sequence (DNA): TGTGCCAGCAGCTTGCCGGGACAGGGAACAGATACGCAGTATTTT. Translation gives CASSLPGQGTDTQYF.

The chain combines TRBV19 with TRBJ1-4; tentative D call: TRBD1 (5 bases). The CDR3 runs 14 residues. Germline CDR1 LNHDA, CDR2 SQIVND (reference sequence). V lost 6 bases, J lost 8 bases, and 16 bases lay in between. The CDR3: CASRAGVSGEKLFF. The CDR3 DNA follows: TGTGCCAGTAGGGCCGGAGTCTCAGGGGAAAAACTGTTTTTT.

The chain joins TRBV2 to TRBJ2-7; D may be TRBD2 (5 bases). Trimming left V 7 bases short and J 2 bases short, with 12 bases between. CDR1 is SNHLY and CDR2 is FYNNEI in the germline V gene. The CDR3 spans 13 residues. The CDR3 coding sequence is TGTGCCAGCACGGGTTGGGGAGCCTACGAGCAGTACTTC. This codes for CASTGWGAYEQYF.

This sequence joins TRBV7-9 and TRBJ2-7, with 11 bases matching TRBD2. Germline loops: CDR1 SEHNR, CDR2 FQNEAQ (reference sequence). V was pared by 6 bases and J by 3 bases, with 13 bases of the junction left unmatched. This CDR3 has 17 residues. This chain's CDR3 is CASRPDFGLAGGYEQYF. In DNA form, the CDR3 reads TGTGCCAGCAGGCCCGACTTCGGGCTAGCGGGAGGCTACGAGCAGTACTTC.

This chain connects TRBV6-5 to TRBJ2-5; 15 bases fit TRBD2. J was trimmed by 4 bases and V by 4 bases; bases with no gene match: 4. The length of the CDR3 is 16 residues. The germline V gene encodes CDR1 MNHEY and CDR2 SVGAGI. As DNA, the CDR3 is TGTGCCAGCAGTTCGGGACTAGCGGGAGGTCGAGAGACCCAGTACTTC. It specifies CASSSGLAGGRETQYF.

The chain uses TRBV2 and TRBJ1-4, with D perhaps TRBD1 (6 bases). The length of the CDR3 is 16 residues. Germline V gene sequence: CDR1 SNHLY, CDR2 FYNNEI. The V end was cut by 0 bases, the J end by 5 bases, with 13 bases between. DNA of the CDR3: TGTGCCAGCAGTGAAGCGCACCAGGGGTTAAATGAAAAACTGTTTTTT. This translates into CASSEAHQGLNEKLFF. Looking up the rest from reference TRBV2 and TRBJ1-4 gives the full variable domain: EPEVTQTPSHQVTQMGQEVILRCVPISNHLYFYWYRQILGQKVEFLVSFYNNEISEKSEIFDDQFSVERPDGSNFTLKIRSTKLEDSAMYFCASSEAHQGLNEKLFFGSGTQLSVL.

This sequence joins TRBV3-1 (or the pseudogene TRBV3-2) and TRBJ2-1, with 8 nucleotides matching TRBD2. The ends lost 4 bases at V and 6 bases at J; junction bases unmatched: 5. CDR1 LGHDT and CDR2 YNNKEL come from the germline V gene (reference sequence). CDR3 length equals 14 residues. As DNA, the CDR3 is TGTGCCAGCAGCCTCTCAGCGGGGGTCAATGAGCAGTTCTTC. Translated, it gives CASSLSAGVNEQFF.

The chain recombines TRBV2 with TRBJ2-7; no clear D. Looked up from germline, CDR1 is SNHLY and CDR2 is FYNNEI. V was shortened by 5 bases and J by 1 base, with 12 bases between the two germline ends. There are 14 residues in the CDR3. The DNA of the CDR3 is TGTGCCAGCAGTCGGCCTCAGGTATCCTACGAGCAGTACTTC. This encodes CASSRPQVSYEQYF. The full variable domain, completed using reference TRBV2 and TRBJ2-7, is EPEVTQTPSHQVTQMGQEVILRCVPISNHLYFYWYRQILGQKVEFLVSFYNNEISEKSEIFDDQFSVERPDGSNFTLKIRSTKLEDSAMYFCASSRPQVSYEQYFGPGTRLTVT.

The genes are TRBV2 and TRBJ1-5; TRBD1 is a possible D gene (5 bases). Deletions cut 3 bases from V and 5 bases from J, with 11 bases between. This CDR3 comprises 14 residues. Germline CDR1 and CDR2: SNHLY and FYNNEI. The CDR3 DNA sequence: TGTGCCAGCAGTGAGATGGGGGGTGATCAGCCCCAGCATTTT. It codes for CASSEMGGDQPQHF.

The genes are TRBV5-5 and TRBJ1-2; TRBD1 agrees at 8 bases. The germline gives CDR1 SGHKS, CDR2 YYEKEE (reference sequence). Trimming at V came to 2 bases and at J to 6 bases, leaving 3 bases not matched to a gene. This CDR3 comprises 13 residues. The CDR3 DNA is TGTGCCAGCAGCTTCAGGGGGCACAATGGCTACACCTTC. It specifies CASSFRGHNGYTF.

This chain uses TRBV29-1 with TRBJ1-4; 8 bases map to TRBD1. CDR1 and CDR2 from the germline V gene are SQVTM and ANQGSEA. This CDR3 is 13 amino acids long. Losses at the gene ends were 6 bases for V and 8 bases for J; bases not matched to a gene: 8. The CDR3 spells CSVLGQGDEKLFF. The CDR3 bases are TGCAGCGTGCTCGGACAGGGCGACGAAAAACTGTTTTTT. The whole variable domain, remainder taken from reference TRBV29-1 and TRBJ1-4, is SAVISQKPSRDICQRGTSLTIQCQVDSQVTMMFWYRQQPGQSLTLIATANQGSEATYESGFVIDKFPISRPNLTFSTLTVSNMSPEDSSIYLCSVLGQGDEKLFFGSGTQLSVL.

The chain recombines TRBV5-4 with TRBJ1-6, with D perhaps matching TRBD1 (6 bases). V shed 5 bases and J shed 7 bases, with 25 bases lying between them. This CDR3 contains 18 residues. Per the germline V gene, CDR1 is SGHNT and CDR2 is YYREEE (reference sequence). The CDR3 is CASRAGTSTSLGNSPLHF. CDR3 coding DNA: TGTGCCAGCAGAGCCGGGACATCAACCTCACTGGGAAATTCACCCCTCCACTTT.

The genes are TRBV9 and TRBJ1-2; tentative D call: TRBD1 (5 bases). The CDR3 has 16 amino acids. The ends were cut back, 4 bases at V and 4 bases at J, with 20 bases in the middle. Germline CDR1 and CDR2: SGDLS and YYNGEE. The CDR3 is CASSPTPDTRTYGYTF. In nucleotides, the CDR3 is TGTGCCAGCAGCCCCACCCCGGACACGAGGACCTATGGCTACACCTTC. The variable domain in full, with the rest retrieved from reference TRBV9 and TRBJ1-2, is DSGVTQTPKHLITATGQRVTLRCSPRSGDLSVYWYQQSLDQGLQFLIQYYNGEERAKGNILERFSAQQFPDLHSELNLSSLELGDSALYFCASSPTPDTRTYGYTFGSGTRLTVV.

The V and J genes are TRBV2 and TRBJ1-1; 12 bases match TRBD1. The V gene end was trimmed by 6 bases and the J gene end by 10 bases; junction bases not matched to a gene: 12. Germline values: CDR1 SNHLY, CDR2 FYNNEI. CDR3 length equals 15 residues. CDR3 in DNA: TGTGCCAGCAGGCCTAAGGGACAGGGGGCGTTAAGAGCTTTCTTT. Translated: CASRPKGQGALRAFF. Supplemented by reference TRBV2 and TRBJ1-1, the full variable domain reads EPEVTQTPSHQVTQMGQEVILRCVPISNHLYFYWYRQILGQKVEFLVSFYNNEISEKSEIFDDQFSVERPDGSNFTLKIRSTKLEDSAMYFCASRPKGQGALRAFFGQGTRLTVV.

Written as DNA, the CDR3 is TGTGCCAGTAGTACAGGGATGGGAAACATTCAGTACTTC. Its protein product is CASSTGMGNIQYF. The J gene is TRBJ2-4, the V gene TRBV19, with D tentatively TRBD1 (5 bases). Trimming took off 4 bases at V and 6 bases at J, with 10 bases between the two ends. The V gene's germline CDR1 is LNHDA and CDR2 SQIVND (reference sequence). CDR3 size: 13 residues.

This clone was counted only a few times. This chain links TRBV5-5 with TRBJ1-2; no reliable D call. CDR1 is SGHKS, CDR2 YYEKEE, per germline (reference sequence). The V and J ends lost 1 base and 8 bases respectively, with 12 bases between them. The CDR3 totals 13 residues. Written as DNA, the CDR3 is TGTGCCAGCAGCTTGAACCGACTCAGAGGCTACACCTTC. Translated, it gives CASSLNRLRGYTF.

This chain uses TRBV7-2 with TRBJ1-6; 8 bases line up with TRBD1. The CDR3 is made up of 14 amino acids. The germline V gene has CDR1 SGHTA and CDR2 FQGNSA. After removal of 5 bases from V and 10 bases from J, the junction contained 7 bases not matched to a gene. CDR3: CASSTYRGGSPLHF. Written as DNA, the CDR3 is TGTGCCAGCAGCACTTACAGGGGGGGCTCACCCCTCCACTTT.

CDR3 coding DNA: TGCGCCAGCAGCGCCGGACAGGGGGCTGGCGAGCAGTACTTC. It specifies CASSAGQGAGEQYF. The V and J genes are TRBV5-1 and TRBJ2-7, with 11 bases that match TRBD1. The CDR3 totals 14 residues. Germline V gene data show CDR1 as SGHRS and CDR2 as YFSETQ. Losses at the gene ends were 4 bases for V and 6 bases for J; bases not matched to a gene: 6.

This chain's CDR3 is CATSREASPRETQYF. CDR3 in DNA: TGTGCCACCAGCAGAGAAGCGTCGCCGAGGGAGACCCAGTACTTC. The chain couples TRBV15 to TRBJ2-5; D remains ambiguous. Germline V gene data show CDR1 as LNHNV and CDR2 as YYDKDF (reference sequence). CDR3 length: 15 residues. V was pared by 0 bases and J by 5 bases, with 13 bases between.

V and J are TRBV6-4 and TRBJ2-3; 12 positions agree with TRBD2. CDR3 length equals 15 residues. V lost 5 bases to trimming and J lost 14 bases; unmatched junction nucleotides: 14. The germline V gene encodes CDR1 MRHNA and CDR2 SNTAGT. In nucleotides, the CDR3 is TGTGCCAGCAGTCCTCCGGGACTAGCGGGCCTAGTTTGGTATTTT. It is translated as CASSPPGLAGLVWYF.

The chain has TRBV9 and TRBJ2-1; TRBD1 matches 8 bases. The V segment lost 0 bases and the J segment 8 bases; nucleotides outside the gene matches: 7. The CDR3 extends over 15 amino acids. CDR1 SGDLS and CDR2 YYNGEE come from the germline V gene. The CDR3 bases are TGTGCCAGCAGCGTAGGGTCGACAGGGGTCCATGAGCAGTTCTTC. Amino acids: CASSVGSTGVHEQFF.

The chain links TRBV28 to TRBJ2-2; 8 bases match TRBD2. With 8 bases clipped from V and 4 bases from J, the junction kept 9 bases outside the gene matches. The germline gives CDR1 MDHEN, CDR2 SYDVKM. The CDR3 is made up of 15 amino acids. The CDR3 is CASGPRSGSTGELFF. The CDR3 DNA sequence: TGTGCCAGCGGCCCGCGGAGCGGGAGCACCGGGGAGCTGTTTTTT.